The 15 T cell receptor beta chains in this list originate from one sample, sequenced in a study of control samples from healthy donors and cancer patients. The method was immunoSEQ multiplex PCR; TCRdb's version includes in-frame clones alone and lacks a portion of them. Among roughly 170,000 clones listed, around 90% were seen once. The specimen sequenced was blood. The receptors here all came from a woman in her 30s in good health.

The chain carries TRBV19 and TRBJ2-3; either TRBD1 or TRBD2 may fit D (5 bases each). CDR3 length: 14 amino acids. Germline V lookup: CDR1 LNHDA, CDR2 SQIVND (reference sequence). V lost 3 bases, J lost 5 bases, and 12 bases lay in between. This CDR3 reads CASSIMGTRDTQYF. The CDR3 DNA is TGTGCCAGTAGTATTATGGGGACGAGAGATACGCAGTATTTT.

This chain joins TRBV28 and TRBJ1-1; D is unclear. Germline V CDR1 and CDR2: MDHEN, SYDVKM. The germline V and J ends were trimmed by 2 bases and 4 bases, with 14 bases remaining between them. This CDR3 has 15 residues. CDR3: CASSLMLVGATEAFF. The CDR3 region has the DNA TGTGCCAGCAGTTTAATGTTGGTGGGAGCCACTGAAGCTTTCTTT.

J is TRBJ1-1 and V is TRBV19; perhaps TRBD1 as D (5 bases). The CDR3 sequence is 16 residues long. V was trimmed by 3 bases and J by 1 base, leaving 15 bases between them. The V gene's germline CDR1 is LNHDA and CDR2 SQIVND (reference sequence). CDR3 in amino acids: CASSINGQRPNTEAFF. The CDR3 region has the DNA TGTGCCAGTAGTATTAACGGACAACGACCGAACACTGAAGCTTTCTTT.

The CDR3 nucleotides are TGTGCCAGCAGTGTCCGACTCGGGCCCCACCATCAGCCCCAGCATTTT. Translated, it gives CASSVRLGPHHQPQHF. The V and J genes are TRBV28 and TRBJ1-5, with D unresolved. The CDR3 totals 16 residues. Per germline, CDR1 MDHEN and CDR2 SYDVKM. Trimming stripped 5 bases from V and 5 bases from J, with 19 bases between. Full variable domain (rest looked up from reference TRBV28 and TRBJ1-5): DVKVTQSSRYLVKRTGEKVFLECVQDMDHENMFWYRQDPGLGLRLIYFSYDVKMKEKGDIPEGYSVSREKKERFSLILESASTNQTSMYLCASSVRLGPHHQPQHFGDGTRLSIL.

V gene TRBV11-2 combines with J gene TRBJ1-4; D remains ambiguous. Germline CDR1 and CDR2: SGHAT and FQNNGV. Trimming took off 1 base at V and 8 bases at J, with 8 bases between the two ends. The CDR3 loop spans 13 amino acids. CDR3 sequence reads: CASSLGVREKLFF. As DNA, the CDR3 is TGTGCCAGCAGCTTAGGGGTCCGGGAAAAACTGTTTTTT.

The genes are TRBV24-1 and TRBJ2-3; unclear D gene. The V end was cut by 3 bases, the J end by 9 bases, with 12 bases between. The CDR3 runs 13 residues. Germline CDR1 and CDR2: KGHDR and SFDVKD. The CDR3 DNA reads as TGTGCCACCAGTGATCCTAGAAGCTCAACGCAGTATTTT. Translated: CATSDPRSSTQYF.

The chain employs TRBV6-2 or TRBV6-3 and TRBJ1-2; D gene unclear. The CDR3 totals 13 residues. Germline V gene lookup returns CDR1 MNHEY and CDR2 SVGEGT. Trimming removed 4 bases at V and 4 bases at J, with 10 bases between. CDR3 bases: TGTGCCAGCAGTTTAAGAACCAGCTATGGCTACACCTTC. This encodes CASSLRTSYGYTF.

The chain carries TRBV21-1 and TRBJ1-5. TRBV21-1 counts as a pseudogene. This CDR3 comprises 15 residues. The CDR3 DNA reads as TGTGCCAGCAGCAATTGGGACGTGACCAATCAGCCCCAGCATTTT. Its protein product is CASSNWDVTNQPQHF.

In regard to this clone: Other DNA sequences in the same sample also yield this CDR3. Written as DNA, the CDR3 is TGTGCCAGCAGTGAAGATTGGGGCTTGAATTCACCCCTCCACTTT. This encodes CASSEDWGLNSPLHF. This chain links TRBV2 with TRBJ1-6, with D perhaps matching TRBD1 (5 bases). Between the trimmed V and J ends, which lost 1 base and 7 bases, there was a span of 11 bases. Germline V gene data show CDR1 as SNHLY and CDR2 as FYNNEI. The CDR3 contains 15 residues.

The rearrangement joins TRBV3-1 (or the pseudogene TRBV3-2) to TRBJ1-3; D ambiguous. This CDR3 has 13 amino acids. The V gene's germline CDR1 is LGHDT and CDR2 YNNKEL (reference sequence). Trimming stripped 0 bases from V and 3 bases from J, with 3 bases between. The CDR3 here is CASSQDGGNTIYF. The CDR3 nucleotides read TGTGCCAGCAGCCAAGATGGTGGAAACACCATATATTTT.

The chain recombines TRBV19 with TRBJ2-3; 8 nucleotides align to TRBD1. J gave up 8 bases and V 4 bases, and 2 bases lay outside the gene matches. The CDR3 sequence is 12 residues long. CDR1 and CDR2 (germline): LNHDA, SQIVND (reference sequence). Here the CDR3 reads CASSNQGATQYF. In nucleotides, the CDR3 is TGTGCCAGTAGTAATCAGGGGGCTACGCAGTATTTT.

This clone has just one count. The rearrangement links TRBV28 to TRBJ2-7; 9 bases are a match to TRBD1. Germline V gene lookup returns CDR1 MDHEN and CDR2 SYDVKM. Trimming cost V 5 bases and J 9 bases; bases outside gene matches: 11. This CDR3 is 14 amino acids long. The chain's CDR3 is CASSPQDRGFGQYF. DNA of the CDR3: TGTGCCAGCAGTCCCCAGGACAGGGGCTTTGGGCAGTACTTC. The variable domain in full, with the rest retrieved from reference TRBV28 and TRBJ2-7, is DVKVTQSSRYLVKRTGEKVFLECVQDMDHENMFWYRQDPGLGLRLIYFSYDVKMKEKGDIPEGYSVSREKKERFSLILESASTNQTSMYLCASSPQDRGFGQYFGPGTRLTVT.

J is TRBJ2-3 and V is TRBV6-5; 10 bases match TRBD1. Germline CDR1 reads MNHEY; CDR2 reads SVGAGI. This CDR3 is built from 16 residues. After removal of 4 bases from V and 5 bases from J, the junction contained 9 bases not matched to a gene. In DNA, the CDR3 is TGTGCCAGCAGTTCCCGGGACAGGGGTAGGATAGATACGCAGTATTTT. This sequence encodes CASSSRDRGRIDTQYF.

This clone was counted a single time. The rearrangement uses TRBV2 and TRBJ1-5; a weak D match, TRBD1 (6 bases). The CDR3 covers 14 residues. The V gene's germline CDR1 is SNHLY and CDR2 FYNNEI. V was cut by 5 bases and J by 2 bases, with 10 bases left in between. This CDR3 is CASSRDIGNQPQHF. As DNA, the CDR3 is TGTGCCAGCAGTAGGGACATAGGCAATCAGCCCCAGCATTTT.

The V and J genes are TRBV19 and TRBJ1-2; D gene unclear. The V gene's germline CDR1 is LNHDA and CDR2 SQIVND (reference sequence). The V end lost 9 bases, the J end lost 5 bases, and 19 bases lay between the germline ends. This CDR3 is 14 amino acids long. CDR3 sequence (DNA): TGTGCCAGCCAACCGGAGACCTCTTATTATGGCTACACCTTC. It codes for CASQPETSYYGYTF.